This TCR beta chain was recorded in a study of cytomegalovirus exposure and HLA in healthy donors. Study-wide results and limits: Some TCR beta chains (more than 150 of them) were listed as cytomegalovirus-associated. Further analysis, carried out later, found HLA-associated TCR beta chains more clonally expanded than equally common other chains. A likely sequencing artifact accounted for one observed cluster of highly shared sequence variants.

PCR employed 60 Vbeta and 13 Jbeta primers. Authors' methods: An analysis performed later counted 73 million or so unique TCR beta chains (approximately 11 million of them shared). The data were produced by immunoSEQ multiplex PCR, yet TCRdb's version contains in-frame clones alone and is incomplete. From that table come the V and J calls and clone size; the DNA was used to work out D and trimming. Counted here are about 160,000 clones, about 80% occurring once; the ten biggest clones make up around 2%. As to this clone: Antigen unknown.

This receptor was taken from a man aged 45-60 years in good health and CMV-seropositive. What was sequenced was PBMCs.

CDR3 bases: TGTGCCAGCTCACCGGGACAGAGTGATGGTGAAGCTTTCTTT. Its translation is CASSPGQSDGEAFF. The J gene is TRBJ1-1, the V gene TRBV18; 7 bases are shared with TRBD1. V shed 3 bases and J 7 bases; nucleotides not matched to a gene: 8. CDR3 length: 14 amino acids. Germline CDR1 KGHSH, CDR2 LQKENI.